This passage covers 21 T cell receptor beta chains from one sample sequenced in a study of blood T cell repertoires in COVID-19. TCRdb's table, derived via immunoSEQ multiplex PCR, lists solely in-frame clones and lacks some. The profile shows 150,000 to 200,000 clones, about 84% of them singletons. The material sequenced was PBMCs or T cells enriched from blood (not recorded which). The receptors were sampled from a woman in her twenties or thirties who had recovered from COVID-19.

The chain is built from TRBV10-3 and TRBJ2-7; 9 nucleotides line up with TRBD1. After removal of 2 bases from V and 6 bases from J, the junction contained 8 bases not matched to a gene. CDR3 length equals 15 residues. The germline V gene has CDR1 ENHRY and CDR2 SYGVKD. CDR3 DNA sequence: TGTGCCATCAGTGAGAACCGGGACAGGGATGGCGAGCAGTACTTC. Its protein product is CAISENRDRDGEQYF.

This clone showed up just once. This chain connects TRBV15 to TRBJ2-7; TRBD1 matches at 10 bases. The CDR3 is made up of 19 amino acids. Germline V gene data show CDR1 as LNHNV and CDR2 as YYDKDF (reference sequence). The V and J ends lost 2 bases and 6 bases, in that order; junction bases with no gene match: 19. CDR3 sequence (DNA): TGTGCCACCAGCAGACACCCGGGACAGGGGCCCAAAACGGGAGGCGAGCAGTACTTC. Translation: CATSRHPGQGPKTGGEQYF.

This clone was observed a few times. The chain uses TRBV18 and TRBJ2-1; D call uncertain. V was pared by 4 bases and J by 1 base, with 2 bases between. Germline V gene data show CDR1 as KGHSH and CDR2 as LQKENI. This CDR3 has 12 amino acids. DNA of the CDR3: TGTGCCAGCTCACTATCCTACAATGAGCAGTTCTTC. Amino acid sequence: CASSLSYNEQFF. The full variable domain, completed using reference TRBV18 and TRBJ2-1, is NAGVMQNPRHLVRRRGQEARLRCSPMKGHSHVYWYRQLPEEGLKFMVYLQKENIIDESGMPKERFSAEFPKEGPSILRIQQVVRGDSAAYFCASSLSYNEQFFGPGTRLTVL.

The chain has TRBV10-3 and TRBJ2-1; D might be TRBD2 (5 bases). V was cut by 2 bases and J by 13 bases, with 9 bases left in between. Germline CDR1 ENHRY, CDR2 SYGVKD. This CDR3 contains 11 residues. CDR3 sequence (DNA): TGTGCCATCAGTGAGAACGGGGTACAGTTCTTC. This translates into CAISENGVQFF.

This chain links TRBV7-2 with TRBJ1-1; the D is unclear. V shed 1 base and J shed 7 bases, with 13 bases lying between them. The CDR3 has 14 amino acids. CDR1 SGHTA and CDR2 FQGNSA come from the germline V gene. The CDR3 nucleotides are TGTGCCAGCAGCTTAGGTATCTCTGGAGTTGAAGCTTTCTTT. It translates to CASSLGISGVEAFF. The whole variable domain, filled in from reference TRBV7-2 and TRBJ1-1, reads GAGVSQSPSNKVTEKGKDVELRCDPISGHTALYWYRQSLGQGLEFLIYFQGNSAPDKSGLPSDRFSAERTGGSVSTLTIQRTQQEDSAVYLCASSLGISGVEAFFGQGTRLTVV.

The CDR3 spells CASSRTSVQYF. Written as DNA, the CDR3 is TGCGCCAGCAGTAGGACTAGCGTACAGTATTTT. The chain has TRBV5-1 and TRBJ2-3, with 9 positions matching TRBD2. CDR3 size: 11 residues. The ends lost 5 bases at V and 12 bases at J; junction bases unmatched: 4. Germline loops: CDR1 SGHRS, CDR2 YFSETQ. Full variable domain (rest looked up from reference TRBV5-1 and TRBJ2-3): KAGVTQTPRYLIKTRGQQVTLSCSPISGHRSVSWYQQTPGQGLQFLFEYFSETQRNKGNFPGRFSGRQFSNSRSEMNVSTLELGDSALYLCASSRTSVQYFGPGTRLTVL.

The CDR3 reads CASSVEPSVNTGELFF. The CDR3, as DNA: TGTGCCAGCAGCGTAGAGCCTAGCGTAAACACCGGGGAGCTGTTTTTT. V is TRBV9 and J is TRBJ2-2; TRBD2 is a possible D gene (6 bases). The V end lost 0 bases, the J end lost 2 bases, and 11 bases lay between the germline ends. This CDR3 is 16 amino acids long. Germline CDR1 and CDR2: SGDLS and YYNGEE.

This clone has just one count. The J gene is TRBJ2-5, the V gene TRBV5-1; 8 bases agree with TRBD2. Looked up from germline, CDR1 is SGHRS and CDR2 is YFSETQ. The CDR3 length is 16 residues. J was trimmed by 2 bases and V by 0 bases; bases with no gene match: 6. CDR3 nucleotide sequence: TGCGCCAGCAGCTTGGCCGGCGGGAGGAGACAAGAGACCCAGTACTTC. Translation: CASSLAGGRRQETQYF.

This clone was seen only once. The chain combines TRBV18 with TRBJ2-5, with D possibly TRBD1 on 5 matching bases. Trimming left V 5 bases short and J 2 bases short, with 18 bases between. The CDR3 runs to 16 residues. Germline CDR1 KGHSH, CDR2 LQKENI. The CDR3 spells CASSRMQGAHQETQYF. CDR3 coding DNA: TGTGCCAGCTCAAGGATGCAAGGGGCTCATCAAGAGACCCAGTACTTC.

This clone was seen just once. This chain joins TRBV5-4 and TRBJ2-1, with a possible D match to TRBD2 (6 bases). The germline V and J ends were trimmed by 2 bases and 11 bases, with 17 bases remaining between them. CDR1 SGHNT and CDR2 YYREEE come from the germline V gene (reference sequence). This CDR3 has 14 amino acids. The CDR3 here is CASSFPREALQQFF. The CDR3 DNA reads TGTGCCAGCAGCTTCCCGAGGGAGGCGCTTCAGCAGTTCTTC.

The CDR3 loop is CATNGQGQRDYTF. The CDR3 nucleotides read TGTGCCACCAATGGACAGGGACAAAGAGACTACACCTTC. The chain has TRBV19 and TRBJ1-2; 8 bases are shared with TRBD1. Per germline, CDR1 LNHDA and CDR2 SQIVND (reference sequence). Trimming removed 10 bases from V and 10 bases from J; junction bases left unmatched: 14. This CDR3 is 13 amino acids long.

The V gene is TRBV9, the J gene TRBJ2-7; 9 bases agree with TRBD2. Trimming at V came to 2 bases and at J to 3 bases, leaving 9 bases not matched to a gene. Germline loops: CDR1 SGDLS, CDR2 YYNGEE. The CDR3 is 16 amino acids. CDR3 loop: CASSVGGTSLFYEQYF. CDR3 DNA: TGTGCCAGCAGCGTCGGGGGGACTAGCCTTTTCTACGAGCAGTACTTC. The complete variable domain, with remaining parts taken from reference TRBV9 and TRBJ2-7, reads DSGVTQTPKHLITATGQRVTLRCSPRSGDLSVYWYQQSLDQGLQFLIQYYNGEERAKGNILERFSAQQFPDLHSELNLSSLELGDSALYFCASSVGGTSLFYEQYFGPGTRLTVT.

This rearrangement joins TRBV19 to TRBJ2-1; 8 nucleotides match TRBD1. The trim removed 3 bases at V and 3 bases at J, leaving 1 base unmatched. The CDR3 runs to 14 residues. The germline V gene encodes CDR1 LNHDA and CDR2 SQIVND (reference sequence). CDR3 sequence (DNA): TGTGCCAGTAGTATGGACAGGGACTACAATGAGCAGTTCTTC. Its translation is CASSMDRDYNEQFF. Full variable domain (missing parts from reference TRBV19 and TRBJ2-1): DGGITQSPKYLFRKEGQNVTLSCEQNLNHDAMYWYRQDPGQGLRLIYYSQIVNDFQKGDIAEGYSVSREKKESFPLTVTSAQKNPTAFYLCASSMDRDYNEQFFGPGTRLTVL.

The chain employs TRBV7-2 and TRBJ1-2; D may be TRBD1 (6 bases). The CDR3 spans 15 residues. The V end lost 5 bases, the J end lost 1 base, and 14 bases lay between the germline ends. The V gene's germline CDR1 is SGHTA and CDR2 FQGNSA. DNA for the CDR3: TGTGCCAGCAGCCCCCAGACAGGCATTAACTATGGCTACACCTTC. Translating it yields CASSPQTGINYGYTF.

This clone showed up just once. This chain connects TRBV14 to TRBJ1-2; D is unclear. The germline V and J ends were trimmed by 0 bases and 4 bases, with 9 bases remaining between them. The CDR3 spans 14 residues. Germline V gene lookup returns CDR1 SGHDN and CDR2 FVKESK. CDR3 amino acids: CASSQDRMSYGYTF. CDR3 DNA: TGTGCCAGCAGCCAAGATCGAATGAGCTATGGCTACACCTTC.

The genes are TRBV16 and TRBJ1-2; TRBD1 matches at 8 bases. The CDR3 totals 17 residues. The germline CDR1 and CDR2 sequences are KGHSY and FQNENV. Unmatched junction bases numbered 20, after V lost 4 bases and J lost 10 bases. In DNA, the CDR3 is TGTGCCAGCAGCCCCCAGACGTTTGGCAGGGGGCAGGGGGTCTACACCTTC. This translates into CASSPQTFGRGQGVYTF.

This clone has just one count. The rearrangement uses TRBV7-3 and TRBJ2-1; the match to TRBD2 covers 9 bases. The CDR3 covers 16 residues. In germline, CDR1 is SGHTA, CDR2 FQGTGA. The ends lost 5 bases at V and 3 bases at J; junction bases unmatched: 8. The CDR3 nucleotides read TGTGCCAGCAGCCTAGCCCCTAGCGGGATCTACAATGAGCAGTTCTTC. As protein: CASSLAPSGIYNEQFF.

Here the CDR3 reads CASSGQGLATYNEQFF. CDR3 DNA: TGTGCCAGCAGTGGCCAGGGACTAGCAACTTACAATGAGCAGTTCTTC. The chain combines TRBV2 with TRBJ2-1; 9 bases map to TRBD2. CDR1 and CDR2 from the germline V gene are SNHLY and FYNNEI. The CDR3 extends over 16 amino acids. The trim removed 4 bases at V and 4 bases at J, leaving 8 bases unmatched.

The J gene is TRBJ1-1, the V gene TRBV19; TRBD1 matches at 7 bases. Germline CDR1 LNHDA, CDR2 SQIVND (reference sequence). The CDR3 contains 13 residues. With V trimmed by 9 bases and J by 5 bases, 9 bases remained unmatched. Here the CDR3 reads CASRDRDLTEAFF. The CDR3 nucleotides are TGTGCCAGCAGAGACAGGGACCTGACTGAAGCTTTCTTT.

The chain combines TRBV15 with TRBJ1-1; D call uncertain. Germline V gene sequence: CDR1 LNHNV, CDR2 YYDKDF (reference sequence). The V end was cut by 5 bases, the J end by 5 bases, with 15 bases between. This CDR3 has 14 residues. The CDR3 sequence is CATSAIRGGTEAFF. DNA of the CDR3: TGTGCCACCAGCGCAATTCGGGGAGGTACTGAAGCTTTCTTT.

The genes are TRBV11-1 and TRBJ1-6; tentatively, D is TRBD1 (5 bases). Germline V gives CDR1 SGHAT, CDR2 FQDESV (reference sequence). Trimming cost V 0 bases and J 10 bases, with 16 bases left between them. This CDR3 has 16 residues. The CDR3 region is CASSLAAGGPGSPLHF. Written as DNA, the CDR3 is TGTGCCAGCAGCTTAGCGGCGGGGGGTCCAGGCTCACCCCTCCACTTT.